The following is a T cell receptor (beta chain) sequence with its context. Its antigen is not identified. From the germline J gene comes the end of the CDR3, since the read stops 3 residues before it. This specimen belongs to a study of T cells in women clearing cervical HPV infection. Overall study: Case blood was drawn when the lesion was first found; control blood after infection became undetectable.

Points from the study as a whole: TRBV6-7 abundance was lower in cases than controls (roughly 0.12% versus 0.15%). A classifier using richness and V gene abundances reached an AUC of approximately 0.8.

Average input was roughly 1,200 ng genomic DNA for immunoSEQ TCR beta CDR3 amplification. The protocol was immunoSEQ multiplex PCR, while the TCRdb copy is restricted to in-frame clones and leaves out a portion. This table holds roughly 21,000 clones. Germline values: CDR1 SGHTA, CDR2 FQGNSA. The CDR3 sequence is 14 residues long. V gave up 2 bases and J gave up 7 bases; unmatched junction bases: 5. The receptor was derived from a woman between 18 and 70 years old with a cervical HPV16 infection that either progressed to CIN3+ or cleared (not recorded which). The rearrangement joins TRBV7-2 to TRBJ1-5, with 7 bases identical to TRBD1. The sequencing input was blood buffy coat. This chain's CDR3 is CASSLSGTEQPQHF. The part of the CDR3 DNA that was read is TGTGCCAGCAGCTTATCCGGGACAGAACAGCCC.